This T cell receptor beta chain comes out of a study of molecular identifiers for immune sequencing clone quantification. Naive CD8 T cells, phenotype CD8+CD4-CCR7+CD45RA+, were sorted. This clonotype appeared many times. The V and J ends lost 5 bases and 5 bases respectively, with 15 bases between them. CDR1 and CDR2 from the germline V gene are MGHRA and YSYEKL. The CDR3 runs to 14 residues. With listed TCR primers and previously described methods, bulk TCR libraries were prepared. From the PCR reads, TCRdb called clonotypes with MiXCR, one entry per CDR3 protein. This table holds roughly 90,000 distinct CDR3 sequences, over 15% found once.

The sample comprised naive CD8+ T cells from blood, with Jurkat cell RNA spiked in. Regarding subset: FACS-sorted CD8+CD4-CCR7+CD45RA+ naive T cells. The receptor's source is a human donor in good health. Some libraries in this study had Jurkat cell RNA spiked in. The V call is TRBV4-1, the J call TRBJ2-5, with D perhaps matching TRBD1 (6 bases). The CDR3 bases are TGCGCCAGCAGCGGGGACATGGCTCGGGAGACCCAGTACTTC. Protein: CASSGDMARETQYF.